The 8 T cell receptor beta chains reported below all come from one sample, sequenced in a study of T cells of healthy individuals (dated by TCRdb to 2016 to 2019). The protocol used for the library was 5' RACE. TCRdb shows the sequencer as Illumina MiSeq. TCRdb trimmed the raw reads at Q25, called clones with MiXCR and kept productive beta chains. Merged by CDR3 protein, the rows form single entries marked with the most common genes and DNA. The sample yields approximately 89,000 distinct CDR3 sequences; 5% were counted once. The ten largest clonotypes hold about 7.5% of the sample. The receptor source for this set is a female donor in good health.

This clonotype was seen more than once but under ten times. The chain is built from TRBV19 and TRBJ1-5, with D unclear. Trimming took 3 bases from V and 7 from J, leaving 19 bases between them. CDR1 and CDR2 (germline): LNHDA, SQIVND (reference sequence). The CDR3 runs 16 residues. The CDR3 spells CASSIIGGRYRQPQHF. CDR3 DNA sequence: TGTGCCAGTAGTATTATTGGCGGACGATACCGACAGCCCCAGCATTTT.

The rearrangement uses TRBV24-1 and TRBJ1-5; D is possibly TRBD1 (5 bases). The V and J ends lost 3 bases and 2 bases respectively, with 16 bases between them. The CDR3 has 17 residues. In germline, CDR1 is KGHDR, CDR2 SFDVKD. CDR3 in amino acids: CATSDPPGEDGNQPQHF. CDR3 DNA: TGTGCCACCAGTGATCCCCCGGGGGAAGACGGCAATCAGCCCCAGCATTTT.

This clonotype has at least ten counts. The V call is TRBV28, the J call TRBJ2-7, with 8 bases that match TRBD2. The junction had 8 bases not matched to a gene; V was cut back by 6 bases and J by 1 base. CDR1 and CDR2 from the germline V gene are MDHEN and SYDVKM. This CDR3 spans 15 amino acids. CDR3 sequence (DNA): TGTGCCAGCAGGTTTTTCCGGGAGGGGTCCTACGAGCAGTACTTC. Translation gives CASRFFREGSYEQYF.

The sample holds many counts of this clonotype. The chain couples TRBV10-3 to TRBJ2-7; TRBD1 matches 7 bases. This CDR3 has 15 residues. With V trimmed by 8 bases and J by 2 bases, 12 bases remained unmatched. Germline V gene sequence: CDR1 ENHRY, CDR2 SYGVKD. CDR3 residues: CAIAPTGDPTYEQYF. The CDR3 nucleotides read TGTGCCATCGCGCCAACAGGGGATCCGACCTACGAGCAGTACTTC.

This clonotype has just a few counts. This chain connects TRBV4-2 to TRBJ1-1, with no clear D. With 3 bases removed from V and 5 bases from J, the gap between germline ends came to 13 bases. The CDR3 runs 14 residues. Germline CDR1 LGHNA, CDR2 YNFKEQ. The CDR3 DNA reads as TGTGCCAGCAGCCAGACCGACCTTAGGACTGAAGCTTTCTTT. Translation: CASSQTDLRTEAFF.

This clonotype was picked up many times. The V call is TRBV4-3, the J call TRBJ2-5, with unresolved D. The CDR3 has 15 amino acids. V lost 0 bases and J 0 bases, leaving 8 bases between the germline ends. Germline V gene data show CDR1 as LGHNA and CDR2 as YSLEER. CDR3 nucleotides: TGCGCCAGCAGCCAAGATATCACAGACCAAGAGACCCAGTACTTC. Its translation is CASSQDITDQETQYF.

This clonotype was seen many times. J is TRBJ1-5 and V is TRBV14, with unresolved D. Deletions cut 1 base from V and 4 bases from J, with 5 bases between. CDR1 SGHDN and CDR2 FVKESK come from the germline V gene. The CDR3 runs 13 residues. Written as DNA, the CDR3 is TGTGCCAGCAGCCAAGGTAGGAATCAGCCCCAGCATTTT. Encoded protein: CASSQGRNQPQHF.

This clonotype appeared many times. The V gene is TRBV6-2 or TRBV6-3, the J gene TRBJ2-3; the D gene is possibly TRBD1 (6 bases). The CDR3 is made up of 15 amino acids. Germline CDR1 reads MNHEY; CDR2 reads SVGEGT. V lost 0 bases, J lost 1 base, and 8 bases lay in between. This CDR3 reads CASSYSAGGTDTQYF. CDR3 DNA sequence: TGTGCCAGCAGTTACTCCGCAGGGGGCACAGATACGCAGTATTTT.